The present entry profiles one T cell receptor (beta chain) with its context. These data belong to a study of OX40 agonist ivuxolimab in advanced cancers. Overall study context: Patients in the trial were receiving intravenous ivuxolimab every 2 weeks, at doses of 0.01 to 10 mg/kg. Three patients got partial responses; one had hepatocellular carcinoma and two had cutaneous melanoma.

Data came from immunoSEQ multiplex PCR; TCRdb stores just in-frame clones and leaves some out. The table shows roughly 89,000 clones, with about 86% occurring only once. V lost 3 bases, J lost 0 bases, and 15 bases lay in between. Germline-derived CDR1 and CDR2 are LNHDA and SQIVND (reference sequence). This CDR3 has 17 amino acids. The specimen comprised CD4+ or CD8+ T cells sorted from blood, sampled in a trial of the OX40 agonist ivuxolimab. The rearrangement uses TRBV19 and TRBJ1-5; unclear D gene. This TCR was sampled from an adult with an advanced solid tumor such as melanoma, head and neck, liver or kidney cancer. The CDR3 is CASSISFDGRSNQPQHF. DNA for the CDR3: TGTGCCAGTAGTATCTCTTTCGATGGACGTAGCAATCAGCCCCAGCATTTT. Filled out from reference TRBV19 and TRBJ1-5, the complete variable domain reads DGGITQSPKYLFRKEGQNVTLSCEQNLNHDAMYWYRQDPGQGLRLIYYSQIVNDFQKGDIAEGYSVSREKKESFPLTVTSAQKNPTAFYLCASSISFDGRSNQPQHFGDGTRLSIL.